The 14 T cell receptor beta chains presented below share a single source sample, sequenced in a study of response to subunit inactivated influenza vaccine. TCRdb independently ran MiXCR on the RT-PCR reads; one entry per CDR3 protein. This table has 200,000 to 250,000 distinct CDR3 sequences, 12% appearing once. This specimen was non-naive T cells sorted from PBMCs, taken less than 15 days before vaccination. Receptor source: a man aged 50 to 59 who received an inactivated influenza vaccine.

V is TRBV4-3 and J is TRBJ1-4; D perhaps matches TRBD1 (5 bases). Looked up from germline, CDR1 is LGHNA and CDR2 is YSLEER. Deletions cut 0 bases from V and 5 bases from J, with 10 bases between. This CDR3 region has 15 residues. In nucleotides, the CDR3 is TGCGCCAGCAGCCAAGATTTTGGGGACAATGAAAAACTGTTTTTT. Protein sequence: CASSQDFGDNEKLFF.

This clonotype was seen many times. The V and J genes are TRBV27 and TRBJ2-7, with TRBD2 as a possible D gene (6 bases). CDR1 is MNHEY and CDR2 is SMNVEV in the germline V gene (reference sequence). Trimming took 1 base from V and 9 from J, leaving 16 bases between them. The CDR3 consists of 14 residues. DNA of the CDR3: TGTGCCAGCAGTTTATATGGAGGGCTACGAGGGCAGTACTTC. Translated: CASSLYGGLRGQYF.

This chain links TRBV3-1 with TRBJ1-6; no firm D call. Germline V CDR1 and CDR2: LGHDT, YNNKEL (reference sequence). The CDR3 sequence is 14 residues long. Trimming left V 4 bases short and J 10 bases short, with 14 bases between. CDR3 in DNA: TGTGCCAGCAGCCGCGAGAGGCGGGGATCACCCCTCCACTTT. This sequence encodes CASSRERRGSPLHF.

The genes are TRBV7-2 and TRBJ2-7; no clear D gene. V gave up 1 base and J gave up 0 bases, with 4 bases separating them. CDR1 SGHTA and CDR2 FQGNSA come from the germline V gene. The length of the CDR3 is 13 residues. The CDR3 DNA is TGTGCCAGCAGCTTAGGACACTCCTACGAGCAGTACTTC. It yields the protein CASSLGHSYEQYF.

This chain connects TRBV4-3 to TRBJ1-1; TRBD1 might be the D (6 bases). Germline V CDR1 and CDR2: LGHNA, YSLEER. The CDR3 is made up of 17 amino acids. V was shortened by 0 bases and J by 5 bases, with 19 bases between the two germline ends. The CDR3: CASSQELRREGGTEAFF. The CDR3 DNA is TGCGCCAGCAGCCAAGAGTTACGCCGGGAGGGGGGAACTGAAGCTTTCTTT.

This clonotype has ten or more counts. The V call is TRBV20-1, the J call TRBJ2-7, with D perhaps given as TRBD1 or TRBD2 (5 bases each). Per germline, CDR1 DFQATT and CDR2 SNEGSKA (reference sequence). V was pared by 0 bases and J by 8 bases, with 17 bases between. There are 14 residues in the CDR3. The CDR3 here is CSARDQTGPGQQYF. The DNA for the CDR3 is TGCAGTGCTAGAGACCAGACGGGGCCCGGGCAGCAGTACTTC.

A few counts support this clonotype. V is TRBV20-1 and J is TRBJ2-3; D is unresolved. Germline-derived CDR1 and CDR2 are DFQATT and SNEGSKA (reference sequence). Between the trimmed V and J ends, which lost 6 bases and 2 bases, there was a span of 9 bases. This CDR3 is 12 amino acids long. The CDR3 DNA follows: TGCAGTGCCTTGGAAAACACAGATACGCAGTATTTT. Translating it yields CSALENTDTQYF.

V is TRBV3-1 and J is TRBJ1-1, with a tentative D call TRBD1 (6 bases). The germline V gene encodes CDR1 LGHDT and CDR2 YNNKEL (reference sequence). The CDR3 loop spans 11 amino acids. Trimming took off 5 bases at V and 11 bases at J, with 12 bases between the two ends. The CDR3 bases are TGTGCCAGCAGCACCGGGACACTGGCTTTCTTT. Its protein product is CASSTGTLAFF.

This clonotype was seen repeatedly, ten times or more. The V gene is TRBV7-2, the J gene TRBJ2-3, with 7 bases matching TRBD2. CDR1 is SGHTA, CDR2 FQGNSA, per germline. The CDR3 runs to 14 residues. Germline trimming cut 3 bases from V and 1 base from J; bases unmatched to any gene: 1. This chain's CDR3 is CASSFLAGTDTQYF. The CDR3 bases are TGTGCCAGCAGCTTCCTAGCGGGCACAGATACGCAGTATTTT.

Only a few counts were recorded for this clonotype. CDR3 protein: CSASRGRRGYTF. The CDR3 DNA sequence: TGCAGTGCTAGCAGAGGGCGGAGGGGCTACACCTTC. The V call is TRBV20-1, the J call TRBJ1-2; D not resolved. Germline lookup yields CDR1 DFQATT and CDR2 SNEGSKA (reference sequence). There are 12 residues in the CDR3. Trimming stripped 3 bases from V and 8 bases from J, with 13 bases between.

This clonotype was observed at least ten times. CDR3 loop: CSARPLAGSVNTGELFF. CDR3 in DNA: TGCAGTGCTAGACCCCTAGCGGGGTCGGTGAACACCGGGGAGCTGTTTTTT. This chain uses TRBV20-1 with TRBJ2-2; 9 bases agree with TRBD2. The CDR3 sequence is 17 residues long. The J segment lost 1 base and the V segment lost 2 bases, leaving 8 bases of the junction unmatched. CDR1 and CDR2 (germline): DFQATT, SNEGSKA (reference sequence).

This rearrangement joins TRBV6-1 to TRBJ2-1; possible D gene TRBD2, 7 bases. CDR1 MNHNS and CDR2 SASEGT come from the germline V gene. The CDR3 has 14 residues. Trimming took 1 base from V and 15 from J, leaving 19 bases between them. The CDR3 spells CASSEVAEGGRRFF. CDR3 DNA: TGTGCCAGCAGTGAAGTCGCGGAGGGGGGGCGCCGGTTCTTC.

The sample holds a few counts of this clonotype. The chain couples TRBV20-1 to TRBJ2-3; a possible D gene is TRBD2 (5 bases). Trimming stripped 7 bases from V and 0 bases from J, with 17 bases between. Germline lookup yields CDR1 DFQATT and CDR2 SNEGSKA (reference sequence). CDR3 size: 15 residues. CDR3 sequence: CSVEARMTSTDTQYF. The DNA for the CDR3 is TGCAGTGTGGAGGCGCGAATGACTAGCACAGATACGCAGTATTTT.

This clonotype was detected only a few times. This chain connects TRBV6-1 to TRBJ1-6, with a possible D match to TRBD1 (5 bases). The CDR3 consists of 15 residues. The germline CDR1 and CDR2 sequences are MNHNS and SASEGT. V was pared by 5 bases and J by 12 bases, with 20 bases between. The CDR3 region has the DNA TGTGCCAGCAGTAGCCCAGGGAGGGGATGGGGACCCCTCCACTTT. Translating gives CASSSPGRGWGPLHF.